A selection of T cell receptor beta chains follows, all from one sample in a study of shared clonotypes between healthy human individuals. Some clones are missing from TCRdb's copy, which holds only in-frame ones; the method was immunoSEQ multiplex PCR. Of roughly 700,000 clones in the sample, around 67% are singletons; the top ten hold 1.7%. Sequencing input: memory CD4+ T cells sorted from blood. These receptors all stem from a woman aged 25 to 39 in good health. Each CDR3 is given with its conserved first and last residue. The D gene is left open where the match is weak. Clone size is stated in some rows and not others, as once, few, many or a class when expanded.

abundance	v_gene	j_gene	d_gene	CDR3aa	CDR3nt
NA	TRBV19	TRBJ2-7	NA	CASSNQGTIAYEQYF	TGTGCCAGTAGTAACCAGGGGACTATTGCCTACGAGCAGTACTTC
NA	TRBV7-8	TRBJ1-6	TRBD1	CASSSGQGGSYNSPLHF	TGTGCCAGCAGCTCCGGACAGGGGGGATCCTATAATTCACCCCTCCACTTT
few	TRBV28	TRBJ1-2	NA	CASRTNYGYTF	TGTGCCAGCAGGACGAACTATGGCTACACCTTC
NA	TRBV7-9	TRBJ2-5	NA	CASSLVTGSETQYF	TGTGCCAGCAGCTTAGTTACGGGGTCAGAGACCCAGTACTTC
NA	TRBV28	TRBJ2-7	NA	CASSLDVREQYF	TGTGCCAGCAGTTTAGATGTACGCGAGCAGTACTTC
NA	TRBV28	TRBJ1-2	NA	CASSFSRFYGYTF	TGTGCCAGCAGTTTTTCCCGTTTCTATGGCTACACCTTC
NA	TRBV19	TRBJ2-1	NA	CAVGGHQRTKNEQFF	TGTGCCGTGGGGGGCCACCAACGAACGAAAAATGAGCAGTTCTTC
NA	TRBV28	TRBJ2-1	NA	CASSTARRNEQFF	TGTGCCAGCAGTACCGCTAGACGCAATGAGCAGTTCTTC
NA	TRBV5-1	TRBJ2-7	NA	CASSLGWGTTYEQYF	TGCGCCAGCAGCTTGGGGTGGGGAACAACCTACGAGCAGTACTTC
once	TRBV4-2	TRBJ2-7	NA	CASSQEAGTIGYEQYF	TGTGCCAGCAGCCAAGAGGCGGGCACGATTGGATACGAGCAGTACTTC
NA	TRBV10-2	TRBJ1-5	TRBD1	CASSGGRGQGKPQHF	TGCGCCAGCAGTGGGGGAAGGGGGCAGGGGAAGCCCCAGCATTTT
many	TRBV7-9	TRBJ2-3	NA	CASSLRGTSTDTQYF	TGTGCCAGCAGCTTAAGGGGTACTAGCACAGATACGCAGTATTTT
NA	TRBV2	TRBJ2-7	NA	CASRVLVGEQYF	TGTGCCAGCAGAGTTCTAGTAGGCGAGCAGTACTTC
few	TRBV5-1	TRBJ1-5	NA	CASSLEGTGGQPQHF	TGCGCCAGCAGCTTGGAGGGGACGGGGGGACAGCCCCAGCATTTT
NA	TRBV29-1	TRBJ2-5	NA	CSVVQGKETQYF	TGCAGCGTTGTGCAGGGGAAAGAGACCCAGTACTTC
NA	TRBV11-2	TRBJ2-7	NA	CASSLVHRSYEQYF	TGTGCCAGCAGCTTAGTACACAGATCCTACGAGCAGTACTTC
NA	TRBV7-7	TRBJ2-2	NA	CASSPVTWTGELFF	TGTGCCAGCTCCCCGGTCACTTGGACCGGGGAGCTGTTTTTT
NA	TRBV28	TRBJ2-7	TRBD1	CASSAGSGTADSYEQYF	TGTGCCAGCAGTGCTGGATCGGGGACAGCGGATTCGTACGAGCAGTACTTC
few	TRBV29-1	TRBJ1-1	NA	CSAEARRKAFF	TGCAGCGCGGAAGCCCGTCGCAAAGCTTTCTTT
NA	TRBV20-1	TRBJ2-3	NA	CSWTSINTQYF	TGCAGTTGGACGTCCATTAATACGCAGTATTTT
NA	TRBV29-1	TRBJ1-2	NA	CSVVRGEERYTF	TGCAGCGTTGTGAGGGGTGAGGAGCGCTACACCTTC
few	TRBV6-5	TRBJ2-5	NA	CASTNQPGPRETQYF	TGTGCCAGCACCAATCAGCCGGGACCTCGGGAGACCCAGTACTTC
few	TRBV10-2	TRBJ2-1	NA	CASRSGQYHEQFF	TGCGCCAGCCGTTCCGGACAGTACCATGAGCAGTTCTTC
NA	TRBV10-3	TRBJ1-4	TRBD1	CAISRGQDGEKLFF	TGTGCCATCAGTAGAGGACAGGACGGTGAAAAACTGTTTTTT
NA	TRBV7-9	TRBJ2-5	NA	CASSSQPKETQYF	TGTGCCAGCAGCTCTCAGCCCAAAGAGACCCAGTACTTC
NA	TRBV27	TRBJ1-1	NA	CASSLWAGNTEAFF	TGTGCCAGCAGTTTATGGGCGGGAAACACTGAAGCTTTCTTT
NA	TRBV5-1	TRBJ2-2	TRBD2	CASSHGTSGGELFF	TGCGCCAGCAGCCACGGGACTAGCGGCGGGGAGCTGTTTTTT
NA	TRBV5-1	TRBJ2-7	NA	CASSLTGSREQYF	TGCGCCAGCAGCTTAACGGGGTCCCGCGAGCAGTACTTC
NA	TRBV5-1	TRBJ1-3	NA	CASSKEGSSGNTIYF	TGCGCCAGCAGCAAAGAAGGGAGTTCTGGAAACACCATATATTTT
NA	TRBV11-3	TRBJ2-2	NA	CASSRVADTGELFF	TGTGCCAGCAGCAGGGTAGCGGACACCGGGGAGCTGTTTTTT
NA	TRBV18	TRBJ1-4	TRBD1	CASSPQGQANEKLFF	TGTGCCAGCTCACCACAAGGACAGGCAAATGAAAAACTGTTTTTT
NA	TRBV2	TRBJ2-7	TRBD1	CASSEAGTGGGEQYF	TGTGCCAGCAGTGAAGCCGGGACAGGGGGCGGCGAGCAGTACTTC
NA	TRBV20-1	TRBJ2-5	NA	CSAREGETQYF	TGCAGTGCTAGAGAGGGAGAGACCCAGTACTTC
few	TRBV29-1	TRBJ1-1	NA	CSVGTANTEAFF	TGCAGCGTCGGGACGGCGAACACTGAAGCTTTCTTT
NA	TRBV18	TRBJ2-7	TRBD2	CASSPPGLAGGSEQYF	TGTGCCAGCTCACCCCCGGGACTAGCGGGAGGGAGCGAGCAGTACTTC
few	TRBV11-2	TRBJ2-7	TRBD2	CASSLETSGRAPQYF	TGTGCCAGCAGCTTAGAGACTAGCGGGAGGGCCCCCCAGTACTTC
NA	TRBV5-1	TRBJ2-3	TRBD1	CASSPGQGASTDTQYF	TGCGCCAGCAGCCCCGGACAGGGGGCCAGCACAGATACGCAGTATTTT
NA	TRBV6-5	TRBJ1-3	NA	CASGEGISGNTIYF	TGTGCCAGCGGGGAGGGGATCTCTGGAAACACCATATATTTT
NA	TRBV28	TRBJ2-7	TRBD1	CASSRTGTGNEQYF	TGTGCCAGCAGCCGAACCGGGACAGGGAACGAGCAGTACTTC
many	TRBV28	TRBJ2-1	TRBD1	CASRDRGYNEQFF	TGTGCCAGCCGGGACAGGGGGTACAATGAGCAGTTCTTC
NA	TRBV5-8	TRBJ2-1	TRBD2	CASSLGGRSYNEQFF	TGTGCCAGCAGCTTGGGCGGGAGAAGCTACAATGAGCAGTTCTTC
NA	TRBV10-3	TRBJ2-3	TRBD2	CAISNSGSGGDTQYF	TGTGCCATCAGCAATAGCGGGAGCGGTGGAGATACGCAGTATTTT
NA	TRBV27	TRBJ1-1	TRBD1	CASSFRGARSAEAFF	TGTGCCAGCAGTTTCAGGGGGGCCCGTTCAGCTGAAGCTTTCTTT
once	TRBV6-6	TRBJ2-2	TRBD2	CASSYSAGEVGELFF	TGTGCCAGCAGTTACTCCGCGGGAGAGGTCGGGGAGCTGTTTTTT
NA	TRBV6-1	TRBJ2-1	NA	CASTLDGSSYNEQFF	TGTGCCAGCACCCTTGACGGCAGCTCCTACAATGAGCAGTTCTTC
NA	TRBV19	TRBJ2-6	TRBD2	CASKSGSSGANVLTF	TGTGCCAGTAAGAGCGGGAGTTCTGGGGCCAACGTCCTGACTTTC
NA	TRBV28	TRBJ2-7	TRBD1	CASSWGQSAEQYF	TGTGCCAGCAGTTGGGGACAGTCAGCCGAGCAGTACTTC
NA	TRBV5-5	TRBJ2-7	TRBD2	CASSLVGLAGGPGGAYEQYF	TGTGCCAGCAGCTTGGTCGGACTAGCGGGAGGGCCCGGGGGGGCCTACGAGCAGTACTTC
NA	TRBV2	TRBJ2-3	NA	CASSAFGGTDTQYF	TGTGCCAGCAGTGCCTTTGGAGGGACAGATACGCAGTATTTT
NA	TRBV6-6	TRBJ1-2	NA	CASKKDGYTF	TGTGCCAGCAAGAAGGATGGCTACACCTTC
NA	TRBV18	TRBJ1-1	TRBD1	CASSPRTGAANTEAFF	TGTGCCAGCTCACCAAGGACAGGGGCCGCTAACACTGAAGCTTTCTTT
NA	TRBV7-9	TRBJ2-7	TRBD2	CASSSLGLDYYEQYF	TGTGCCAGCAGCTCCTTGGGACTAGACTACTACGAGCAGTACTTC
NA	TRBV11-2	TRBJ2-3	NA	CASSLAELGDTQYF	TGTGCCAGCAGCTTAGCGGAGCTAGGGGATACGCAGTATTTT
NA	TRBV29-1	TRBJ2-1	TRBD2	CSVVGKAGAYNEQFF	TGCAGCGTTGTGGGAAAGGCGGGAGCCTACAATGAGCAGTTCTTC
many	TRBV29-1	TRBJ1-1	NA	CSALIVAEAFF	TGCAGCGCACTGATAGTCGCTGAAGCTTTCTTT
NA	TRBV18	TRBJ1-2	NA	CASSPRSNYGYTF	TGTGCCAGCTCACCACGAAGCAACTATGGCTACACCTTC
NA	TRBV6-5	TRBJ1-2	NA	CASTKGSNYGYTF	TGTGCCAGCACTAAGGGCTCTAACTATGGCTACACCTTC